The 17 T cell receptor beta chains below all came from one sample that was sequenced in a study of early T cells in non-severe SARS-CoV-2 infection (dated by TCRdb to the early 2020s). Library generation was performed with 5' RACE. The sequencer was a NextSeq 500. TCRdb trimmed public reads at Q25 via fastp, called clones via MiXCR and kept in-frame beta chains. Each entry merges the rows of one CDR3 protein and shows their most common DNA and genes. The sample records 50,000 to 70,000 distinct CDR3 sequences, 12% of which are singletons. The ten largest clones capture 4.4% of the sample. Sequencing was carried out using whole blood. The receptors derive from an adult who was a healthcare worker with PCR-confirmed SARS-CoV-2 infection or an uninfected control (not recorded which).

This chain links TRBV20-1 with TRBJ2-7; tentative D call: TRBD2 (5 bases). Germline-derived CDR1 and CDR2 are DFQATT and SNEGSKA (reference sequence). The V and J ends lost 0 bases and 4 bases respectively, with 10 bases between them. This CDR3 is 13 amino acids long. DNA for the CDR3: TGCAGTGCTAGAGAGGAGGTTACATACGAGCAGTACTTC. Translation: CSAREEVTYEQYF.

The chain is built from TRBV5-4 and TRBJ1-3, with D maybe TRBD1 (5 bases). V was cut by 1 base and J by 8 bases, with 13 bases left in between. This CDR3 spans 14 amino acids. Germline CDR1 reads SGHNT; CDR2 reads YYREEE (reference sequence). The CDR3 loop is CASSLRTIQDTIYF. DNA of the CDR3: TGTGCCAGCAGCTTGAGGACAATTCAAGACACCATATATTTT. The full variable domain, rest sourced from reference TRBV5-4 and TRBJ1-3, is ETGVTQSPTHLIKTRGQQVTLRCSSQSGHNTVSWYQQALGQGPQFIFQYYREEENGRGNFPPRFSGLQFPNYSSELNVNALELDDSALYLCASSLRTIQDTIYFGEGSWLTVV.

The CDR3 DNA reads TGTGCCAGCAGGTCTCCCGGACCCCTCCACTTT. Its protein is CASRSPGPLHF. This chain uses TRBV12-3 or TRBV12-4 with TRBJ1-6; D ambiguous. The CDR3 contains 11 residues. The V and J ends lost 6 bases and 12 bases respectively, with 9 bases between them.

The gene calls are TRBV6-2 or TRBV6-3 and TRBJ2-2, with 11 nucleotides matching TRBD2. The germline V gene has CDR1 MNHEY and CDR2 SVGEGT. Trimming cost V 5 bases and J 6 bases; bases outside gene matches: 8. This CDR3 has 16 residues. CDR3 region: CASSKPGLAVSGELFF. The CDR3 region has the DNA TGTGCCAGCAGTAAACCGGGACTAGCGGTTTCCGGGGAGCTGTTTTTT.

In its sample, this clonotype is medium-sized (0.01 to 0.1%). The chain uses TRBV4-3 and TRBJ1-1; the D gene is possibly TRBD1 (6 bases). This CDR3 region has 16 residues. Trimming stripped 0 bases from V and 1 base from J, with 12 bases between. CDR1 LGHNA and CDR2 YSLEER come from the germline V gene. Here the CDR3 reads CASSQDVPGANTEAFF. CDR3 coding DNA: TGCGCCAGCAGCCAAGACGTCCCGGGGGCGAACACTGAAGCTTTCTTT.

This clonotype was seen at least ten times. This sequence joins TRBV18 and TRBJ1-2; D may be TRBD1 (6 bases). Germline V gene lookup returns CDR1 KGHSH and CDR2 LQKENI. Trimming shortened V by 3 bases and J by 6 bases, and 11 bases separated the two germline ends. CDR3 length equals 13 residues. DNA of the CDR3: TGTGCCAGCTCACCGGGCAGGGGCGATGGCTACACCTTC. The encoded protein is CASSPGRGDGYTF.

This clonotype was seen many times. The rearrangement joins TRBV11-2 to TRBJ2-1; the D gene could be TRBD1 or TRBD2 (5 bases each). The CDR3 is 14 residues long. Between the trimmed V and J ends, which lost 2 bases and 7 bases, there was a span of 12 bases. The germline gives CDR1 SGHAT, CDR2 FQNNGV. CDR3: CASSLIGTRNEQFF. As DNA, the CDR3 is TGTGCCAGCAGCTTAATTGGGACCCGAAATGAGCAGTTCTTC.

This chain connects TRBV20-1 to TRBJ1-4; 7 nucleotides line up with TRBD1. The germline V gene has CDR1 DFQATT and CDR2 SNEGSKA (reference sequence). The CDR3 spans 14 residues. After removal of 2 bases from V and 8 bases from J, the junction contained 8 bases not matched to a gene. In DNA, the CDR3 is TGCAGTGCTAGACTCCTTACAGGGGCGGAAAAACTGTTTTTT. This codes for CSARLLTGAEKLFF.

The rearrangement joins TRBV7-9 to TRBJ2-6, with D tentatively TRBD2 (6 bases). The V end was cut by 5 bases, the J end by 0 bases, with 23 bases between. Germline V gene lookup returns CDR1 SEHNR and CDR2 FQNEAQ (reference sequence). This CDR3 has 20 amino acids. As DNA, the CDR3 is TGTGCCAGCAGCACAACCGGGACTCCCGAGAGGGCCTCTGGGGCCAACGTCCTGACTTTC. This gives the protein CASSTTGTPERASGANVLTF.

The chain joins TRBV12-3 or TRBV12-4 to TRBJ2-7; D might be TRBD2 (5 bases). The CDR3 runs to 15 residues. Trimming left V 5 bases short and J 6 bases short, with 20 bases between. CDR3 loop: CASSPSRGGQSEQYF. CDR3 in DNA: TGTGCCAGCAGTCCGAGCCGGGGTGGGCAATCCGAGCAGTACTTC.

This clonotype showed up many times. The chain uses TRBV24-1 and TRBJ2-1, with 11 bases identical to TRBD1. This CDR3 is 14 amino acids long. Germline V lookup: CDR1 KGHDR, CDR2 SFDVKD. J gave up 5 bases and V 8 bases, and 4 bases lay outside the gene matches. This CDR3 is CATTGQGADNEQFF. The CDR3, as DNA: TGTGCCACCACCGGACAGGGGGCTGACAATGAGCAGTTCTTC.

The chain employs TRBV6-6 and TRBJ2-7; D unresolved. The CDR3 covers 13 residues. Trimming shortened V by 7 bases and J by 6 bases, and 16 bases separated the two germline ends. CDR1 and CDR2 from the germline V gene are MNHNY and SVGAGI (reference sequence). In DNA, the CDR3 is TGTGCCAGCACCCCCTCGTCCGGTGCCGAGCAGTACTTC. Protein product: CASTPSSGAEQYF.

This clonotype was seen many times. J is TRBJ1-2 and V is TRBV6-2 or TRBV6-3; the match to TRBD1 covers 7 bases. The CDR3 runs 12 residues. CDR1 and CDR2 (germline): MNHEY, SVGEGT. V gave up 3 bases and J gave up 7 bases; unmatched junction bases: 2. CDR3: CASSYGTAGYTF. The CDR3 nucleotides are TGTGCCAGCAGTTATGGGACAGCTGGCTACACCTTC.

This clonotype came up many times. V gene TRBV9 combines with J gene TRBJ2-2; 8 positions agree with TRBD2. CDR3 length: 16 amino acids. The germline V gene encodes CDR1 SGDLS and CDR2 YYNGEE. Trimming took 0 bases from V and 4 from J; bases not matched to a gene: 5. This CDR3 reads CASSVGTGTSTGELFF. CDR3 coding DNA: TGTGCCAGCAGCGTAGGGACCGGGACTAGCACCGGGGAGCTGTTTTTT.

The sample holds a few counts of this clonotype. The chain employs TRBV18 and TRBJ2-3; D is unclear. Germline values: CDR1 KGHSH, CDR2 LQKENI. The CDR3 contains 12 residues. The germline V and J ends were trimmed by 4 bases and 3 bases, with 5 bases remaining between them. In DNA form, the CDR3 reads TGTGCCAGCTCACGGAAGACAGATACGCAGTATTTT. Translating gives CASSRKTDTQYF.

This clonotype was detected a few times. The chain is built from TRBV7-8 and TRBJ2-7; maybe TRBD2 (5 bases). V was shortened by 0 bases and J by 2 bases, with 11 bases between the two germline ends. Germline loops: CDR1 SGHVS, CDR2 FQNEAQ. The CDR3 covers 15 residues. CDR3 sequence reads: CASSLAGVSTYEQYF. In DNA, the CDR3 is TGTGCCAGCAGCTTAGCGGGAGTTTCGACCTACGAGCAGTACTTC.

This chain uses TRBV19 with TRBJ2-7; TRBD1 is a possible D gene (6 bases). The CDR3 extends over 15 amino acids. Between the trimmed V and J ends, which lost 6 bases and 6 bases, there was a span of 21 bases. Germline CDR1 and CDR2: LNHDA and SQIVND (reference sequence). CDR3 DNA sequence: TGTGCCAGTAGCCCCCCCGGGACATTTCCCCGCGAGCAGTACTTC. Its translation is CASSPPGTFPREQYF.